This entry lists 27 T cell receptor beta chains sequenced from one sample in a study of response to subunit inactivated influenza vaccine. MiXCR was run by TCRdb on the RT-PCR reads, yielding one entry per CDR3 protein. There are roughly 700,000 distinct CDR3 sequences in the sample; approximately 14% occur only once, and more than 9% lies in the top ten. Sequences were derived from PBMCs from blood, sampled 11 to 12 days after vaccination. Every receptor here comes from a man aged 50 or older who received an inactivated influenza vaccine.

This sequence joins TRBV10-3 and TRBJ2-3; TRBD2 matches 14 bases. This CDR3 region has 16 residues. The junction had 8 bases not matched to a gene; V was cut back by 6 bases and J by 6 bases. Looked up from germline, CDR1 is ENHRY and CDR2 is SYGVKD. The DNA for the CDR3 is TGTGCCATCAGCGGATCCGGGACTAGCGGGAGTGATACGCAGTATTTT. It specifies CAISGSGTSGSDTQYF.

This clonotype was found many times. The chain couples TRBV4-3 to TRBJ1-4; D unresolved. The V gene lost 0 bases and the J gene lost 10 bases, with 9 bases spanning the gap. In germline, CDR1 is LGHNA, CDR2 YSLEER. The CDR3 has 13 residues. The CDR3 reads CASSQEWPAKLFF. DNA for the CDR3: TGCGCCAGCAGCCAAGAGTGGCCTGCAAAACTGTTTTTT.

This clonotype was seen a few times. This chain joins TRBV7-8 and TRBJ2-1; unclear D gene. CDR1 and CDR2 (germline): SGHVS, FQNEAQ. Between the trimmed V and J ends, which lost 0 bases and 2 bases, there was a span of 11 bases. CDR3 length: 16 amino acids. CDR3 loop: CASSLARIAAYNEQFF. In nucleotides, the CDR3 is TGTGCCAGCAGCTTAGCGCGGATAGCAGCCTACAATGAGCAGTTCTTC.

In its sample, this clonotype was seen a few times. The genes are TRBV4-1 and TRBJ2-1; 13 nucleotides agree with TRBD2. Trimming took 2 bases from V and 4 from J; bases not matched to a gene: 5. The CDR3 extends over 17 amino acids. The V gene's germline CDR1 is MGHRA and CDR2 YSYEKL. This chain's CDR3 is CASSQLGLAGAYNEQFF. In nucleotides, the CDR3 is TGCGCCAGCAGCCAACTCGGACTAGCGGGGGCATACAATGAGCAGTTCTTC.

This clonotype has more than one count but fewer than ten. Here the CDR3 reads CATSDRMGVSYNEQFF. The CDR3, as DNA: TGTGCCACCAGTGACCGTATGGGAGTCTCCTACAATGAGCAGTTCTTC. The rearrangement joins TRBV24-1 to TRBJ2-1; perhaps TRBD2 as D (5 bases). Germline loops: CDR1 KGHDR, CDR2 SFDVKD. This CDR3 contains 16 residues. V gave up 4 bases and J gave up 0 bases, with 12 bases separating them.

V and J are TRBV4-1 and TRBJ2-3, with D perhaps matching TRBD1 (7 bases). The germline CDR1 and CDR2 sequences are MGHRA and YSYEKL. V dropped 0 bases and J dropped 4 bases, with 17 bases sitting between them. CDR3 length equals 17 residues. CDR3: CASSQDRAGGGPDTQYF. The CDR3 coding sequence is TGCGCCAGCAGCCAAGATAGGGCAGGGGGAGGTCCAGATACGCAGTATTTT.

J is TRBJ1-2 and V is TRBV7-3; D gene ambiguous. The CDR3 is 15 residues long. The V end lost 0 bases, the J end lost 4 bases, and 12 bases lay between the germline ends. The germline gives CDR1 SGHTA, CDR2 FQGTGA. The CDR3 DNA is TGTGCCAGCAGCTTAACGGCCCGGGGAAGCTATGGCTACACCTTC. It translates to CASSLTARGSYGYTF. The full variable domain, in which reference TRBV7-3 and TRBJ1-2 provide the parts outside the CDR3, is GAGVSQTPSNKVTEKGKYVELRCDPISGHTALYWYRQSLGQGPEFLIYFQGTGAADDSGLPNDRFFAVRPEGSVSTLKIQRTERGDSAVYLCASSLTARGSYGYTFGSGTRLTVV.

The sample holds a few counts of this clonotype. This sequence joins TRBV20-1 and TRBJ2-1; 14 bases line up with TRBD2. The V and J ends lost 6 bases and 2 bases, in that order; junction bases with no gene match: 6. Germline CDR1 DFQATT, CDR2 SNEGSKA (reference sequence). CDR3 length equals 16 residues. The CDR3 DNA is TGCAGTGCCACGGGACTAGCGGGAGTACCCTACAATGAGCAGTTCTTC. Encoded protein: CSATGLAGVPYNEQFF.

This clonotype appeared a few times. The rearrangement joins TRBV6-1 to TRBJ1-2; D is undetermined. Trimming took off 4 bases at V and 8 bases at J, with 17 bases between the two ends. From germline, CDR1 is MNHNS and CDR2 SASEGT. The CDR3 runs 14 residues. The DNA of the CDR3 is TGTGCCAGCAGTGCAGACGGGAGGATGCGGGGCTACACCTTC. Translated: CASSADGRMRGYTF.

This clonotype has a handful of counts. J is TRBJ1-1 and V is TRBV10-1; the D gene is possibly TRBD1 (5 bases). Trimming pared 10 bases from V and 5 bases from J, leaving 20 bases between. The germline CDR1 and CDR2 sequences are WNHNN and SYGVQD (reference sequence). This CDR3 comprises 14 residues. This chain's CDR3 is CATREGKRGTEAFF. The CDR3 DNA is TGCGCCACCCGGGAGGGGAAAAGAGGAACTGAAGCTTTCTTT.

This clonotype has more than one count but fewer than ten. The rearrangement links TRBV6-1 to TRBJ1-4, with D possibly TRBD1 on 5 matching bases. Deletions cut 8 bases from V and 2 bases from J, with 24 bases between. Germline assignment: CDR1 MNHNS and CDR2 SASEGT. This CDR3 region has 18 residues. The CDR3 DNA is TGTGCCAGCGTCGCCAGTTTTGTGACAGTGATCACTAATGAAAAACTGTTTTTT. Residues: CASVASFVTVITNEKLFF.

This clonotype was detected only a few times. V gene TRBV4-1 combines with J gene TRBJ2-5, with TRBD1 matching over 10 bases. Looked up from germline, CDR1 is MGHRA and CDR2 is YSYEKL. This CDR3 contains 16 residues. The V segment lost 5 bases and the J segment 3 bases; nucleotides outside the gene matches: 9. This CDR3 is CASSLQTGGVEETQYF. The CDR3 DNA sequence: TGCGCCAGCAGCTTGCAGACAGGGGGCGTTGAAGAGACCCAGTACTTC.

This chain links TRBV24-1 with TRBJ2-5; perhaps TRBD1 as D (5 bases). The CDR3 is 14 amino acids. Germline values: CDR1 KGHDR, CDR2 SFDVKD. Trimming removed 3 bases from V and 6 bases from J, with 13 bases in between. The CDR3 DNA follows: TGTGCCACCAGTGATGCAGGGTGGATTCAGACCCAGTACTTC. Amino acids: CATSDAGWIQTQYF.

This chain uses TRBV6-2 or TRBV6-3 with TRBJ1-2; unclear D gene. CDR3 size: 13 residues. Trimming shortened V by 5 bases and J by 5 bases, and 12 bases separated the two germline ends. Germline values: CDR1 MNHEY, CDR2 SVGEGT. In nucleotides, the CDR3 is TGTGCCAGCAGTCAAGGACGGGTTTATGGCTACACCTTC. As protein: CASSQGRVYGYTF.

This clonotype turned up a few times. The gene calls are TRBV4-1 and TRBJ1-3; 8 nucleotides align to TRBD1. Per germline, CDR1 MGHRA and CDR2 YSYEKL. The CDR3 contains 18 residues. V was pared by 0 bases and J by 0 bases, with 7 bases of the junction left unmatched. The CDR3 reads CASSQDGTGGVSGNTIYF. CDR3 DNA: TGCGCCAGCAGCCAAGATGGGACAGGCGGAGTCTCTGGAAACACCATATATTTT.

The table lists this clonotype with a few counts. The chain combines TRBV28 with TRBJ1-2; D gene ambiguous. This CDR3 is built from 12 residues. The germline gives CDR1 MDHEN, CDR2 SYDVKM. Deletions cut 4 bases from V and 8 bases from J, with 11 bases between. CDR3 bases: TGTGCCAGCAGTTCCCCCCCCAGGGGCTACACCTTC. Translated, it gives CASSSPPRGYTF.

The chain links TRBV6-5 to TRBJ1-2; D is perhaps TRBD1 (5 bases). V dropped 2 bases and J dropped 2 bases, with 12 bases sitting between them. Per germline, CDR1 MNHEY and CDR2 SVGAGI. There are 15 residues in the CDR3. CDR3 bases: TGTGCCAGCAGTTACCCCGGCAGGGCCAACTATGGCTACACCTTC. This gives the protein CASSYPGRANYGYTF.

This clonotype was seen a handful of times. The V gene is TRBV10-3, the J gene TRBJ2-5; D gene unclear. Germline V CDR1 and CDR2: ENHRY, SYGVKD. Trimming removed 0 bases from V and 7 bases from J, with 3 bases in between. This CDR3 comprises 11 residues. The CDR3 nucleotides read TGTGCCATCAGTGAGTCCGCGACCCAGTACTTC. This gives the protein CAISESATQYF.

This clonotype has only a few counts. The V call is TRBV4-1, the J call TRBJ2-5, with 12 nucleotides matching TRBD2. Germline-derived CDR1 and CDR2 are MGHRA and YSYEKL. V lost 6 bases and J lost 2; bases outside the gene matches: 7. This CDR3 has 16 residues. The CDR3 loop reads CASRSSGLAGQETQYF. The CDR3 coding sequence is TGCGCCAGCAGGAGTAGCGGACTAGCGGGGCAAGAGACCCAGTACTTC.

The rearrangement links TRBV6-5 to TRBJ2-2; 12 bases agree with TRBD2. The J segment lost 5 bases and the V segment lost 0 bases, leaving 4 bases of the junction unmatched. The CDR3 is made up of 17 amino acids. Germline CDR1 reads MNHEY; CDR2 reads SVGAGI. CDR3 sequence reads: CASSYSFLAGGTGELFF. The CDR3 region has the DNA TGTGCCAGCAGTTACTCGTTCCTAGCGGGGGGGACCGGGGAGCTGTTTTTT.

This clonotype was seen more than once but under ten times. The chain joins TRBV4-2 to TRBJ2-1; unclear D gene. Germline lookup yields CDR1 LGHNA and CDR2 YNFKEQ. The CDR3 is made up of 13 amino acids. V lost 0 bases and J lost 7, with 7 bases in between. The CDR3 is CASSQDQLNEQFF. CDR3 coding DNA: TGTGCCAGCAGCCAAGATCAGTTGAATGAGCAGTTCTTC.

The V gene is TRBV6-5, the J gene TRBJ1-5, with a tentative D call TRBD1 (5 bases). The germline gives CDR1 MNHEY, CDR2 SVGAGI. V was cut by 2 bases and J by 6 bases, with 11 bases left in between. This CDR3 comprises 14 residues. The CDR3 DNA sequence: TGTGCCAGCAGTTACAGCGGGGGAGGTCAGCCCCAGCATTTT. This codes for CASSYSGGGQPQHF.

The chain combines TRBV6-1 with TRBJ2-7; D possibly corresponds to TRBD2 (5 bases). V lost 6 bases and J lost 0, with 12 bases in between. Germline values: CDR1 MNHNS, CDR2 SASEGT. This CDR3 contains 14 residues. CDR3 nucleotide sequence: TGTGCCAGCAGGACTTCTGAGGGCTCCTACGAGCAGTACTTC. Residues: CASRTSEGSYEQYF.

The genes are TRBV5-1 and TRBJ1-4, with TRBD1 as a possible D gene (5 bases). CDR3 length: 14 residues. The V end was cut by 2 bases, the J end by 8 bases, with 13 bases between. Germline assignment: CDR1 SGHRS and CDR2 YFSETQ. CDR3 DNA sequence: TGCGCCAGCAGCTTTACATCGGGGGGGGAAAAACTGTTTTTT. Translating gives CASSFTSGGEKLFF.

This clonotype was observed at least ten times. V usage is TRBV7-2 and J usage is TRBJ2-2; 10 nucleotides align to TRBD2. Germline CDR1 and CDR2: SGHTA and FQGNSA. Trimming at V came to 6 bases and at J to 7 bases, leaving 8 bases not matched to a gene. The CDR3 has 15 residues. The CDR3 bases are TGTGCCAGCAGGACCCTAGCGGGAGTGGTCGGGGAGCTGTTTTTT. This gives the protein CASRTLAGVVGELFF.

This clonotype was recorded at least ten times. The gene calls are TRBV24-1 and TRBJ2-5; D is possibly TRBD1 (5 bases). This CDR3 is 13 amino acids long. Germline CDR1 KGHDR, CDR2 SFDVKD. V gave up 5 bases and J gave up 5 bases, with 11 bases separating them. The CDR3 DNA reads as TGTGCCACCAGTGGACAGCCTCGGGAGACCCAGTACTTC. Amino acid sequence: CATSGQPRETQYF.

This clonotype has just a few counts. The chain links TRBV3-1 to TRBJ2-7; tentatively, D is TRBD2 (5 bases). The V end was cut by 4 bases, the J end by 4 bases, with 11 bases between. This CDR3 comprises 13 residues. Per the germline V gene, CDR1 is LGHDT and CDR2 is YNNKEL (reference sequence). CDR3: CASSPDAGYEQYF. CDR3 sequence (DNA): TGTGCCAGCAGCCCGGACGCGGGTTACGAGCAGTACTTC.